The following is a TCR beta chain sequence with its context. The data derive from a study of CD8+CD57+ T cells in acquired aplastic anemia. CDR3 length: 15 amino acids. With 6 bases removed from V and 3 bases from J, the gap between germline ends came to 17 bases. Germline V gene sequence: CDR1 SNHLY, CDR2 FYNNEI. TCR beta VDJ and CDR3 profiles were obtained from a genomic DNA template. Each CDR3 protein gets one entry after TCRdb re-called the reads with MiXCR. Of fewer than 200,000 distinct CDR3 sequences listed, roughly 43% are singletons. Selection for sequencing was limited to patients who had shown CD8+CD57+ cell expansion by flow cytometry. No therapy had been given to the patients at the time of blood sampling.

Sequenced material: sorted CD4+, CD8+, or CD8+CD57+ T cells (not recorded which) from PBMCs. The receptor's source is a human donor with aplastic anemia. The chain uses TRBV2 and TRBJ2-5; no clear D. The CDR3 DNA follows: TGTGCCAGCAGCTTTTACGAGGCCTCAAAAGAGACCCAGTACTTC. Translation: CASSFYEASKETQYF.